One and the same sample provided the 26 T cell receptor beta chains below, sequenced in a study of technical replicates of blood from a handful of donors. Data came from immunoSEQ multiplex PCR; TCRdb stores just in-frame clones and leaves some out. This sample has about 72,000 clones, with less than 97% found just once. Sequencing was done on a sample of T cells isolated from PBMCs. The source is a human donor in good health.

V gene TRBV6-1 combines with J gene TRBJ2-1, with 8 positions matching TRBD1. Germline CDR1 and CDR2: MNHNS and SASEGT. Losses at the gene ends were 8 bases for V and 4 bases for J; bases not matched to a gene: 7. The CDR3 has 14 amino acids. The CDR3 spells CASCDRGRYNEQFF. DNA for the CDR3: TGTGCCAGCTGCGACAGGGGACGATACAATGAGCAGTTCTTC.

The J gene is TRBJ2-5, the V gene TRBV6-1; D possibly corresponds to TRBD1 (6 bases). Trimming took 1 base from V and 6 from J, leaving 15 bases between them. CDR1 MNHNS and CDR2 SASEGT come from the germline V gene. The CDR3 length is 15 residues. The chain's CDR3 is CASSEGAGERQTQYF. The DNA of the CDR3 is TGTGCCAGCAGTGAAGGGGCAGGGGAAAGACAGACCCAGTACTTC.

The rearrangement joins TRBV28 to TRBJ1-1; 8 nucleotides match TRBD1. Germline assignment: CDR1 MDHEN and CDR2 SYDVKM. J gave up 2 bases and V 6 bases, and 5 bases lay outside the gene matches. This CDR3 region has 14 residues. The CDR3 bases are TGTGCCAGCAGCCTCAGGGGGCGTAACACTGAAGCTTTCTTT. Its translation: CASSLRGRNTEAFF.

The chain links TRBV28 to TRBJ2-5; D is unclear. The CDR3 is 14 amino acids. CDR1 is MDHEN, CDR2 SYDVKM, per germline. Deletions cut 6 bases from V and 1 base from J, with 12 bases between. The CDR3 spells CASSLNYFQETQYF. The DNA for the CDR3 is TGTGCCAGCAGCCTGAACTATTTCCAAGAGACCCAGTACTTC. The full variable domain, in which reference TRBV28 and TRBJ2-5 provide the parts outside the CDR3, is DVKVTQSSRYLVKRTGEKVFLECVQDMDHENMFWYRQDPGLGLRLIYFSYDVKMKEKGDIPEGYSVSREKKERFSLILESASTNQTSMYLCASSLNYFQETQYFGPGTRLLVL.

The chain carries TRBV19 and TRBJ1-1; D unresolved. Germline lookup yields CDR1 LNHDA and CDR2 SQIVND (reference sequence). The CDR3 is made up of 11 amino acids. Trimming removed 3 bases from V and 6 bases from J, with 5 bases in between. Here the CDR3 DNA reads TGTGCCAGTAGTATGAGGGCTGAAGCTTTCTTT. This gives the protein CASSMRAEAFF.

V usage is TRBV4-2 and J usage is TRBJ2-7, with D maybe TRBD2 (6 bases). V lost 0 bases to trimming and J lost 4 bases, with 13 bases between them. The CDR3 length is 15 residues. CDR1 and CDR2 (germline): LGHNA, YNFKEQ. CDR3 in amino acids: CASSQDQGLFYEQYF. The CDR3 bases are TGTGCCAGCAGCCAAGATCAGGGACTTTTTTACGAGCAGTACTTC.

The V call is TRBV11-3, the J call TRBJ1-1; no firm D call. V was shortened by 5 bases and J by 4 bases, with 17 bases between the two germline ends. CDR3 size: 15 residues. The germline V gene has CDR1 SGHNT and CDR2 YENEEA. The CDR3 DNA sequence: TGTGCCAGCAGCGTCGCGGGAGATAGGTCCACTGAAGCTTTCTTT. Translated, it gives CASSVAGDRSTEAFF.

Worth noting for this clone: The junction departs from germline at one end; a sequencing error may be responsible. The CDR3 loop reads CASSIREEAFF. CDR3 sequence (DNA): TGTGCTAGCAGTATTCGGGAAGAAGCTTTCTTT. This sequence joins TRBV7-7 and TRBJ1-1; D ambiguous. The length of the CDR3 is 11 residues. Per germline, CDR1 SSHAT and CDR2 FNYEAQ (reference sequence).

The V gene is TRBV6-5, the J gene TRBJ1-2; D remains ambiguous. CDR3 length: 15 residues. Germline loops: CDR1 MNHEY, CDR2 SVGAGI. The ends were cut back, 2 bases at V and 0 bases at J, with 10 bases in the middle. Here the CDR3 reads CASSYGPEANYGYTF. Written as DNA, the CDR3 is TGTGCCAGCAGTTACGGGCCCGAAGCTAACTATGGCTACACCTTC.

The chain has TRBV28 and TRBJ1-1; 7 bases line up with TRBD1. From germline, CDR1 is MDHEN and CDR2 SYDVKM. There are 16 residues in the CDR3. With V trimmed by 5 bases and J by 0 bases, 9 bases remained unmatched. Here the CDR3 DNA reads TGTGCCAGCAGTCCCGGACCAGGGGGTTTGAACACTGAAGCTTTCTTT. This encodes CASSPGPGGLNTEAFF.

The chain combines TRBV18 with TRBJ2-7, with D perhaps TRBD1 (6 bases). The V and J ends lost 5 bases and 6 bases respectively, with 11 bases between them. From germline, CDR1 is KGHSH and CDR2 LQKENI. The CDR3 length is 12 residues. Here the CDR3 reads CASSAGEGEQYF. DNA of the CDR3: TGTGCCAGCTCAGCAGGGGAAGGCGAGCAGTACTTC.

The J gene is TRBJ1-6, the V gene TRBV9, with a weak D call TRBD1 (6 bases). With 4 bases removed from V and 6 bases from J, the gap between germline ends came to 17 bases. CDR3 length equals 16 residues. Germline V gene lookup returns CDR1 SGDLS and CDR2 YYNGEE. The CDR3 region has the DNA TGTGCCAGCAGCACGCAACATCAAGGGGGTAATTCACCCCTCCACTTT. Its translation: CASSTQHQGGNSPLHF.

This chain joins TRBV2 and TRBJ1-2; D is undetermined. V lost 7 bases, J lost 3 bases, and 6 bases lay in between. This CDR3 comprises 11 residues. The V gene's germline CDR1 is SNHLY and CDR2 FYNNEI. For the CDR3, the DNA is TGTGCCAGCAACGGGTACTATGGCTACACCTTC. Translation: CASNGYYGYTF.

The gene calls are TRBV27 and TRBJ1-2; D possibly corresponds to TRBD1 (5 bases). CDR1 and CDR2 from the germline V gene are MNHEY and SMNVEV (reference sequence). Trimming took off 10 bases at V and 2 bases at J, with 11 bases between the two ends. This CDR3 region has 12 residues. The CDR3, as DNA: TGTGCCATCAGGGCCCCGAACTATGGCTACACCTTC. Protein product: CAIRAPNYGYTF.

The chain combines TRBV4-1 with TRBJ2-5; 8 bases align to TRBD2. The J call may be wrong; the DNA end is better matched by TRBJ2-7. Germline V CDR1 and CDR2: MGHRA, YSYEKL. The CDR3 has 15 residues. CDR3 loop: CASSQGQREWDEQYF. Written as DNA, the CDR3 is TGCGCCAGCAGCCAAGGGCAGCGGGAGTGGGACGAGCAGTACTTC.

This chain links TRBV10-2 with TRBJ2-6; 10 bases map to TRBD1. Germline V gene lookup returns CDR1 WSHSY and CDR2 SAAADI. This CDR3 comprises 17 residues. V gave up 4 bases and J gave up 0 bases; unmatched junction bases: 3. The CDR3 sequence: CASSGDRGSSGANVLTF. CDR3 nucleotides: TGCGCCAGCAGTGGGGACAGGGGTTCCTCTGGGGCCAACGTCCTGACTTTC.

The chain couples TRBV7-9 to TRBJ2-7, with TRBD1 identical over 7 bases. The CDR3 is 16 residues long. Germline-derived CDR1 and CDR2 are SEHNR and FQNEAQ (reference sequence). The V and J ends lost 6 bases and 4 bases, in that order; junction bases with no gene match: 15. The CDR3 protein is CASSGVLSGQLYEQYF. CDR3 nucleotides: TGTGCCAGCAGTGGGGTTTTATCGGGACAGCTGTACGAGCAGTACTTC.

CDR3 sequence reads: CASSATNNEQFF. DNA for the CDR3: TGTGCCAGCAGCGCGACTAACAATGAGCAGTTCTTC. The rearrangement joins TRBV7-8 to TRBJ2-1, with D perhaps TRBD2 (5 bases). Trimming took off 5 bases at V and 5 bases at J, with 7 bases between the two ends. Germline CDR1 SGHVS, CDR2 FQNEAQ. The CDR3 is 12 amino acids. The full variable domain, its missing parts supplied by reference TRBV7-8 and TRBJ2-1, is GAGVSQSPRYKVAKRGQDVALRCDPISGHVSLFWYQQALGQGPEFLTYFQNEAQLDKSGLPSDRFFAERPEGSVSTLKIQRTQQEDSAVYLCASSATNNEQFFGPGTRLTVL.

The CDR3 region has the DNA TGTGCCAGTAGTATGATGGAGGCAGAAGCTTTCTTT. It is translated as CASSMMEAEAFF. V usage is TRBV19 and J usage is TRBJ1-1; D remains ambiguous. Germline CDR1 and CDR2: LNHDA and SQIVND (reference sequence). CDR3 length equals 12 residues. Trimming took 3 bases from V and 8 from J, leaving 10 bases between them.

This chain joins TRBV27 and TRBJ1-2, with D possibly TRBD1 on 6 matching bases. Germline V gene sequence: CDR1 MNHEY, CDR2 SMNVEV (reference sequence). The CDR3 loop spans 14 amino acids. Trimming took 6 bases from V and 6 from J, leaving 17 bases between them. The DNA for the CDR3 is TGTGCCAGCAGAAGGGCAGGGGAATTTCATGGCTACACCTTC. This encodes CASRRAGEFHGYTF.

This clone was seen once. The gene calls are TRBV28 and TRBJ1-1, with TRBD1 as a possible D gene (6 bases). CDR3 length: 15 residues. With 5 bases removed from V and 4 bases from J, the gap between germline ends came to 17 bases. CDR1 is MDHEN, CDR2 SYDVKM, per germline. CDR3 loop: CASSPRTARSTEAFF. CDR3 coding DNA: TGTGCCAGCAGTCCCCGGACAGCTCGGAGCACTGAAGCTTTCTTT. Looking up the rest from reference TRBV28 and TRBJ1-1 gives the full variable domain: DVKVTQSSRYLVKRTGEKVFLECVQDMDHENMFWYRQDPGLGLRLIYFSYDVKMKEKGDIPEGYSVSREKKERFSLILESASTNQTSMYLCASSPRTARSTEAFFGQGTRLTVV.

V gene TRBV5-1 combines with J gene TRBJ2-7; D may be TRBD1 (6 bases). The V gene lost 0 bases and the J gene lost 6 bases, with 16 bases spanning the gap. Germline CDR1 reads SGHRS; CDR2 reads YFSETQ. This CDR3 region has 15 residues. In nucleotides, the CDR3 is TGCGCCAGCAGCTTGGGGGACATAAATCTATCCGAGCAGTACTTC. It codes for CASSLGDINLSEQYF.

This clone has only one observation. The J gene is TRBJ2-1, the V gene TRBV15; the match to TRBD1 covers 10 bases. V lost 4 bases to trimming and J lost 5 bases; unmatched junction nucleotides: 14. This CDR3 has 18 amino acids. CDR1 and CDR2 (germline): LNHNV, YYDKDF (reference sequence). The CDR3 sequence is CATSILLAGTGVNNEQFF. In nucleotides, the CDR3 is TGTGCCACCAGCATTCTACTGGCCGGGACAGGGGTTAACAATGAGCAGTTCTTC.

CDR3 protein: CASSLNPRWRSTGELFF. The CDR3, as DNA: TGTGCCAGCAGCTTAAACCCCAGGTGGAGGTCTACCGGGGAGCTGTTTTTT. The V and J genes are TRBV7-2 and TRBJ2-2; maybe TRBD2 (5 bases). The ends were cut back, 2 bases at V and 5 bases at J, with 18 bases in the middle. The CDR3 runs to 17 residues. In germline, CDR1 is SGHTA, CDR2 FQGNSA. Supplemented by reference TRBV7-2 and TRBJ2-2, the full variable domain reads GAGVSQSPSNKVTEKGKDVELRCDPISGHTALYWYRQSLGQGLEFLIYFQGNSAPDKSGLPSDRFSAERTGGSVSTLTIQRTQQEDSAVYLCASSLNPRWRSTGELFFGEGSRLTVL.

The DNA for the CDR3 is TGTGCCAGTACACTAGACGGGGAGACCCAGTACTTC. Translated, it gives CASTLDGETQYF. V is TRBV2 and J is TRBJ2-5; perhaps TRBD2 as D (5 bases). Trimming removed 9 bases at V and 5 bases at J, with 13 bases between. This CDR3 contains 12 residues. Germline loops: CDR1 SNHLY, CDR2 FYNNEI.

The chain carries TRBV15 and TRBJ2-1, with 9 positions matching TRBD1. V dropped 4 bases and J dropped 4; count of bases not matched to a gene: 5. This CDR3 region has 15 residues. Germline V CDR1 and CDR2: LNHNV, YYDKDF (reference sequence). The CDR3 sequence: CATSKDRGTYNEQFF. The CDR3 DNA sequence: TGTGCCACCAGCAAAGACAGGGGGACGTACAATGAGCAGTTCTTC.